Listed below are T cell receptor beta chains from one sample, sequenced in a study of control samples from healthy donors and cancer patients. The table came from immunoSEQ multiplex PCR; TCRdb's copy has only in-frame clones and leaves some out. The sample lists about 110,000 clones, around 89% occurring once. The specimen was blood. The receptors here all came from a woman between 45 and 60 years old in good health. The CDR3 runs from the conserved cysteine through the conserved F or W. A D gene is named only where the DNA matches it firmly. The listing skips clone size in some rows; elsewhere it reads once, few, many or a size class.

clone_size,j_call,d_call,v_call,cdr3_aa,cdr3_nt
NA,TRBJ2-3,NA,TRBV18,CASSPEGYAGTQYF,TGTGCCAGCTCACCGGAAGGCTATGCGGGTACGCAGTATTTT
once,TRBJ1-2,NA,TRBV7-6,CASSLAGSNGYTF,TGTGCCAGCAGCTTAGCCGGGAGTAATGGCTACACCTTC
NA,TRBJ1-6,NA,TRBV6-6,CASSGRARSPLHF,TGTGCCAGCAGCGGCAGGGCTAGATCACCCCTCCACTTT
NA,TRBJ1-2,NA,TRBV10-3,CAISESEAALGYTF,TGTGCCATCAGTGAGTCGGAGGCAGCTCTAGGCTACACCTTC
NA,TRBJ2-5,TRBD1,TRBV10-3,CAISLTAGGETQYF,TGTGCCATCAGTCTCACCGCAGGGGGTGAGACCCAGTACTTC
NA,TRBJ1-1,NA,TRBV27,CASSLSVKGKTEAFF,TGTGCCAGCAGTTTATCCGTAAAGGGCAAGACTGAAGCTTTCTTT
NA,TRBJ1-3,NA,TRBV21-1,CASSKWAGGSGNTIYF,NA
NA,TRBJ2-3,TRBD2,TRBV25-1,CASSDMASGGATDTQYF,TGTGCCAGCAGTGATATGGCTAGCGGGGGGGCAACAGATACGCAGTATTTT
NA,TRBJ1-1,TRBD1,TRBV7-9,CASSLQGETTEAFF,TGTGCCAGCAGCTTGCAGGGGGAGACCACTGAAGCCTTCTTT
NA,TRBJ1-2,NA,TRBV4-1,CASSQAGVYGYTF,TGCGCCAGCAGCCAAGCGGGTGTCTATGGCTACACCTTC
NA,TRBJ2-2,TRBD2,TRBV29-1,CSVLLAGGGTGELFF,TGCAGCGTGTTATTAGCGGGAGGGGGCACCGGGGAGCTGTTTTTT
NA,TRBJ2-3,NA,TRBV7-9,CASAGFTDTQYF,TGTGCCAGCGCGGGATTCACAGATACGCAGTATTTT